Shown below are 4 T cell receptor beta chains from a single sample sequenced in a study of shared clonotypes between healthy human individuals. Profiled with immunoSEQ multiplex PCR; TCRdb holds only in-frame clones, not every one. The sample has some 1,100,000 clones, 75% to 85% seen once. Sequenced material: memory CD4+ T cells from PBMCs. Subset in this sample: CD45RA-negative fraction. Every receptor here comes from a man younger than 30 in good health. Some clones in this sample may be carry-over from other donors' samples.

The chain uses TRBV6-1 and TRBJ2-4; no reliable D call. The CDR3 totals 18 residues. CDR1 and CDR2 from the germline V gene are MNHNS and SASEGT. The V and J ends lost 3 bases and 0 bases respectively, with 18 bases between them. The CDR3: CASSERLGQSIAKNIQYF. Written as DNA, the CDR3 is TGTGCCAGCAGTGAGAGGTTGGGTCAGTCAATAGCCAAAAACATTCAGTACTTC.

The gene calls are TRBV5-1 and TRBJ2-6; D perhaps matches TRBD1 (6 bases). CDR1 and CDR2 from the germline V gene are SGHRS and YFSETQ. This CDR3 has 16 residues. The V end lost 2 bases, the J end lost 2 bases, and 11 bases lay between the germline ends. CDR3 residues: CASSLTKGAGANVLTF. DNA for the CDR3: TGCGCCAGCAGCTTAACTAAGGGGGCTGGGGCCAACGTCCTGACTTTC.

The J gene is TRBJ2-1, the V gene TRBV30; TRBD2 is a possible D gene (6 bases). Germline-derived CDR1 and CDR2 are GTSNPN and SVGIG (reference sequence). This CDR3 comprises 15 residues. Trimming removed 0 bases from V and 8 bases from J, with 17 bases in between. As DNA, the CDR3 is TGTGCCTGGAGTGTAGCCTTGGGAGGTGGGGATGAGCAGTTCTTC. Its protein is CAWSVALGGGDEQFF.

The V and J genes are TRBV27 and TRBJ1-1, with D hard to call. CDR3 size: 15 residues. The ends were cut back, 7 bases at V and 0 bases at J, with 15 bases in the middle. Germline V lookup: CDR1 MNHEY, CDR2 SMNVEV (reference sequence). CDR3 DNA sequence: TGTGCCAGCACCTCCGCCGCACAGATGAACACTGAAGCTTTCTTT. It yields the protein CASTSAAQMNTEAFF.